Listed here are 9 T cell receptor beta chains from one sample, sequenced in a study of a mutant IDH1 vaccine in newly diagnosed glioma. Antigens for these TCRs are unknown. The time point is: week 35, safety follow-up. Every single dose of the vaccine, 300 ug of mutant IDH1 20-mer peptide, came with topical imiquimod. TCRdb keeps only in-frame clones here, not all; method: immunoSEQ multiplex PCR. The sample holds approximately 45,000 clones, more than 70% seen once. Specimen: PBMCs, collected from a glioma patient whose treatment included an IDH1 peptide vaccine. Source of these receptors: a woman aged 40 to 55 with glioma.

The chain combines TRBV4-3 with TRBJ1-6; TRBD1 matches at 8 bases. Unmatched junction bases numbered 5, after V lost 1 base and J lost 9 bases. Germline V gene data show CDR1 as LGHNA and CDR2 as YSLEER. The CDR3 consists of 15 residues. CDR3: CASSQAQDRVSPLHF. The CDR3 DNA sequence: TGCGCCAGCAGCCAAGCCCAGGACAGGGTTTCACCCCTCCACTTT.

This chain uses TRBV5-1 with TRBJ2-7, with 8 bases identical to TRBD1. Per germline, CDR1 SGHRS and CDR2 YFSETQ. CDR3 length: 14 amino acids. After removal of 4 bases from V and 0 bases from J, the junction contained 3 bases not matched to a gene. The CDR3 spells CASSGQGGSYEQYF. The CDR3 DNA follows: TGCGCCAGCAGCGGACAGGGAGGCTCCTACGAGCAGTACTTC.

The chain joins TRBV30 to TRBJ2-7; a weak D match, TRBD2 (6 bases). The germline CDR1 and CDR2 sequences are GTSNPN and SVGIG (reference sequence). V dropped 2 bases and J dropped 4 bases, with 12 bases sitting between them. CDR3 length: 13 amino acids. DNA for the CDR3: TGTGCCTGGAGTCTCAAAGGGAGGTACGAGCAGTACTTC. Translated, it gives CAWSLKGRYEQYF.

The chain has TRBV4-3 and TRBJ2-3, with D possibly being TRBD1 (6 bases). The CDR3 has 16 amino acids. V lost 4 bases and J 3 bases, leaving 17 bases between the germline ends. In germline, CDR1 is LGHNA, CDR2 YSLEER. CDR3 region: CASSLDFSTGTDTQYF. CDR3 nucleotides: TGCGCCAGCAGCCTCGATTTCTCGACAGGTACAGATACGCAGTATTTT.

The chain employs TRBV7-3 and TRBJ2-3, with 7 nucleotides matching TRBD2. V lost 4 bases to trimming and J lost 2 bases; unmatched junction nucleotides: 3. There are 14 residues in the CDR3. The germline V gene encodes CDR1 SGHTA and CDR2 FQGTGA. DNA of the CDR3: TGTGCCAGCAGCTCGGGGAGGGCCACAGATACGCAGTATTTT. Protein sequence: CASSSGRATDTQYF.

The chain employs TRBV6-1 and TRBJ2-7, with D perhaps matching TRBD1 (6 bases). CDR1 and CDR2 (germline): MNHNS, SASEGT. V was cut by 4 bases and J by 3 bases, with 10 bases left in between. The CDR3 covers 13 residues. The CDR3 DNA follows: TGTGCCAGCAGTGTAACAGGGATCTACGAGCAGTACTTC. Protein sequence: CASSVTGIYEQYF.

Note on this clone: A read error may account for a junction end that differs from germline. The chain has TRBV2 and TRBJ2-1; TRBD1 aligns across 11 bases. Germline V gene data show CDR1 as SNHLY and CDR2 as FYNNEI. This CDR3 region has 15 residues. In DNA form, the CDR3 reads TGTGCCAGCAGTGGAGGGACAGGGGGTTACAATCAGCAGTTCTTC. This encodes CASSGGTGGYNQQFF.

In nucleotides, the CDR3 is TGTGCCAGCACCCACTGGCAGGGGCCGAACACTGAAGCTTTCTTT. It encodes CASTHWQGPNTEAFF. The chain couples TRBV7-2 to TRBJ1-1; maybe TRBD1 (6 bases). This CDR3 region has 15 residues. Germline V CDR1 and CDR2: SGHTA, FQGNSA. The V and J ends lost 7 bases and 1 base respectively, with 16 bases between them.

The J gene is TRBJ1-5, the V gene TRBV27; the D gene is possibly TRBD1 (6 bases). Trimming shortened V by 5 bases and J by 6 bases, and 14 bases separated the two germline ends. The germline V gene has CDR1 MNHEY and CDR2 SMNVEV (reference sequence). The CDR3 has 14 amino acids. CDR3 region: CASSPAVGGQPQHF. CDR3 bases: TGTGCCAGCAGTCCCGCTGTAGGGGGTCAGCCCCAGCATTTT.